This paragraph covers one T cell receptor beta chain sequence. The record originates from a study of radiotherapy plus CTLA-4 blockade in lung cancer. Sequencing was performed with immunoSEQ multiplex PCR; in TCRdb, only in-frame clones are kept and a portion is missing. The sample has roughly 71,000 clones, 78% seen once. There are 16 residues in the CDR3. The V end lost 4 bases, the J end lost 0 bases, and 12 bases lay between the germline ends. Germline-derived CDR1 and CDR2 are MGHRA and YSYEKL. In chemo-refractory metastatic non-small-cell lung cancer, patients got ipilimumab CTLA-4 blockade together with focal radiation.

Specimen: peripheral blood, collected from a patient treated with radiotherapy plus ipilimumab. The sequence came from a human donor with non-small cell lung cancer who had a complete response to radiotherapy plus ipilimumab. The rearrangement links TRBV4-1 to TRBJ1-4; a possible D gene is TRBD1 (5 bases). The CDR3 sequence: CASSPEGTTTNEKLFF. CDR3 bases: TGCGCCAGCAGCCCCGAAGGGACCACAACTAATGAAAAACTGTTTTTT.